These 8 T cell receptor beta chains were all obtained from the same sample, sequenced in a study of blood T cell repertoires in COVID-19. Measured with immunoSEQ multiplex PCR; TCRdb has only the in-frame clones, and not every one. Of almost 200,000 clones listed, 85% are singletons. The specimen was peripheral blood. The receptors here all came from a man aged 60 to 75 with COVID-19, enrolled during active disease.

This clone has only a few counts. The chain employs TRBV10-3 and TRBJ2-2; D possibly corresponds to TRBD1 (6 bases). Germline-derived CDR1 and CDR2 are ENHRY and SYGVKD. V was trimmed by 10 bases and J by 5 bases, leaving 17 bases between them. The CDR3 is 14 amino acids. The CDR3 loop is CATKPGERTGELFF. As DNA, the CDR3 is TGTGCCACCAAGCCAGGGGAAAGGACCGGGGAGCTGTTTTTT.

V and J are TRBV5-4 and TRBJ1-4; 9 nucleotides align to TRBD1. This CDR3 spans 14 amino acids. CDR1 is SGHNT, CDR2 YYREEE, per germline (reference sequence). Trimming removed 5 bases from V and 8 bases from J; junction bases left unmatched: 7. The CDR3 sequence: CASRSQGAGEKLFF. The CDR3 DNA reads as TGTGCCAGCAGATCACAGGGGGCAGGAGAAAAACTGTTTTTT.

A remark on this clone: One junction end does not reproduce the germline sequence, and a read error may be involved. The rearrangement joins TRBV19 to TRBJ1-5, with 9 bases lining up with TRBD1. Germline V gene data show CDR1 as LNHDA and CDR2 as SQIVND (reference sequence). The length of the CDR3 is 17 residues. The DNA of the CDR3 is TGTGTCAGTAGCACCACAGGGGGCGGTTATAGCAATCAGCCCCAGCATTTT. Residues: CVSSTTGGGYSNQPQHF.

The chain uses TRBV11-2 and TRBJ1-1, with no clear D. This CDR3 spans 13 amino acids. Germline assignment: CDR1 SGHAT and CDR2 FQNNGV. The ends were cut back, 0 bases at V and 7 bases at J, with 9 bases in the middle. The CDR3 DNA reads as TGTGCCAGCAGCTTAGATCCCGGGATTGAAGCTTTCTTT. Encoded protein: CASSLDPGIEAFF.

This rearrangement joins TRBV5-1 to TRBJ1-2; TRBD1 aligns across 7 bases. In germline, CDR1 is SGHRS, CDR2 YFSETQ. CDR3 length: 15 amino acids. Unmatched junction bases numbered 11, after V lost 1 base and J lost 8 bases. CDR3 loop: CASSLSLTGAQGYTF. For the CDR3, the DNA is TGCGCCAGCAGCTTGAGCCTTACAGGGGCCCAAGGCTACACCTTC.

V usage is TRBV5-4 and J usage is TRBJ2-7, with D perhaps TRBD2 (5 bases). CDR3 length: 16 residues. Germline CDR1 reads SGHNT; CDR2 reads YYREEE (reference sequence). V lost 6 bases and J 3 bases, leaving 22 bases between the germline ends. CDR3 DNA: TGTGCCAGCACCCAAGGCGGCGGAGCTGGGAGCTACGAGCAGTACTTC. Amino acid sequence: CASTQGGGAGSYEQYF. Full variable domain (outside the CDR3, taken from reference TRBV5-4 and TRBJ2-7): ETGVTQSPTHLIKTRGQQVTLRCSSQSGHNTVSWYQQALGQGPQFIFQYYREEENGRGNFPPRFSGLQFPNYSSELNVNALELDDSALYLCASTQGGGAGSYEQYFGPGTRLTVT.

The chain is built from TRBV19 and TRBJ1-2, with D maybe TRBD1 (5 bases). The CDR3 has 13 amino acids. The V end was cut by 5 bases, the J end by 7 bases, with 14 bases between. Germline-derived CDR1 and CDR2 are LNHDA and SQIVND (reference sequence). CDR3 in amino acids: CASSPRQRGGYTF. The CDR3 bases are TGTGCCAGTAGTCCCCGACAGCGAGGTGGCTACACCTTC.

V gene TRBV3-1 (or the pseudogene TRBV3-2) combines with J gene TRBJ1-3; perhaps TRBD1 as D (5 bases). CDR1 is LGHDT, CDR2 YNNKEL, per germline (reference sequence). Trimming shortened V by 5 bases and J by 3 bases, and 14 bases separated the two germline ends. The CDR3 consists of 15 residues. The CDR3 sequence: CASSAQGMFGNTIYF. The CDR3, as DNA: TGTGCCAGCAGCGCCCAGGGCATGTTTGGAAACACCATATATTTT.